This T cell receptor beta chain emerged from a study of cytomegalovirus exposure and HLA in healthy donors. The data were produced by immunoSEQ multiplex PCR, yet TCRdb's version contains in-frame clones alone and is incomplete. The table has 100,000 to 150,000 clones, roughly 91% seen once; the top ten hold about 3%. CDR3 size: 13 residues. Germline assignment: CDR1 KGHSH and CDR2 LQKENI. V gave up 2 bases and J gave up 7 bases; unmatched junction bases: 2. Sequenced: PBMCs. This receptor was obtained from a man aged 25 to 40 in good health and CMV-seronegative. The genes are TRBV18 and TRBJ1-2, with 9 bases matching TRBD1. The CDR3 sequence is CASSPRTGAGYTF. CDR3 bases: TGTGCCAGCTCACCAAGGACAGGGGCTGGCTACACCTTC.